The rows below give T cell receptor beta chains drawn from one sample of a study of T cells in Graves' hyperthyroidism and ophthalmopathy. TCRdb re-called the multiplex PCR reads with MiXCR, one entry per CDR3 protein. The table includes hundreds of thousands of distinct CDR3 sequences, under 20% detected once. The sequencing input was blood. These receptors all come from a woman aged 45-59 years with Graves' hyperthyroidism that later progressed to Graves' ophthalmopathy. Each CDR3 is given with its conserved first and last residue. Fields, in order: D gene, J gene, V gene, clone size, CDR3 protein, CDR3 DNA. A D gene is named only where the DNA matches it firmly. Clone size, where shown, is once, few, many, or a class for clones that have expanded.

NA TRBJ2-7 TRBV29-1 many CSVEPPSYEQYF TGCAGCGTTGAACCCCCCTCCTACGAGCAGTACTTC
NA TRBJ1-1 TRBV5-1 many CASSARWGPGTEAFF TGCGCCAGCAGCGCGAGGTGGGGGCCGGGCACTGAAGCTTTCTTT
NA TRBJ1-2 TRBV2 many CASRLGQIYGYTF TGTGCCAGCAGACTTGGGCAGATCTATGGCTACACCTTC
NA TRBJ1-1 TRBV14 NA CASSPQAMNTEAFF TGTGCCAGCAGCCCTCAGGCTATGAACACTGAAGCTTTCTTT
TRBD1 TRBJ1-4 TRBV19 few CASKDRGSTNEKLFF TGTGCCAGTAAGGACAGGGGGTCAACTAATGAAAAACTGTTTTTT
NA TRBJ2-5 TRBV6-1 few CASERSTVYETQYF TGTGCCAGCGAGAGGTCGACGGTTTACGAGACCCAGTACTTC
NA TRBJ2-5 TRBV5-1 few CASSFHAEETQYF TGCGCCAGCAGCTTCCATGCAGAAGAGACCCAGTACTTC
NA TRBJ1-5 TRBV29-1 many CSVEQGGSQPQHF TGCAGCGTTGAACAGGGAGGTAGTCAGCCCCAGCATTTT
TRBD1 TRBJ1-5 TRBV14 NA CASSQDISRDRGRGGNQPQHF TGTGCCAGCAGCCAAGACATAAGCCGGGACAGGGGACGAGGGGGCAATCAGCCCCAGCATTTT
NA TRBJ2-1 TRBV6-1 NA CASNPSGNEQFF TGTGCCAGCAACCCCTCGGGCAATGAGCAGTTCTTC
NA TRBJ1-5 TRBV30 NA CAWDPQGYNQPQHF TGTGCCTGGGACCCGCAGGGGTACAATCAGCCCCAGCATTTT
NA TRBJ1-5 TRBV18 NA CASSQGEENQPQHF TGTGCCAGCTCACAAGGGGAGGAGAATCAGCCCCAGCATTTT
NA TRBJ1-5 TRBV6-5 few CASSYGRPYSNQPQHF TGTGCCAGCAGTTACGGCCGGCCGTATAGCAATCAGCCCCAGCATTTT
NA TRBJ2-3 TRBV6-2/TRBV6-3 few CASSYWSSTDTQYF TGTGCCAGCAGTTACTGGAGTAGCACAGATACGCAGTATTTT
TRBD2 TRBJ2-3 TRBV28 many CASSFGAGGYTDTQYF TGTGCCAGCAGTTTCGGTGCGGGGGGATACACAGATACGCAGTATTTT
TRBD1 TRBJ2-1 TRBV12-3/TRBV12-4 NA CASSTSDRVLEQFF TGTGCCAGCAGTACCTCAGACAGGGTTCTTGAGCAGTTCTTC
NA TRBJ1-5 TRBV18 many CASSRQKTNQPQHF TGTGCCAGCTCACGACAGAAAACTAATCAGCCCCAGCATTTT
TRBD1 TRBJ1-5 TRBV19 NA CAGGTVRGNQPQHF TGTGCCGGGGGGACAGTTCGCGGCAATCAGCCCCAGCATTTT
NA TRBJ1-6 TRBV5-1 NA CASSGRDGNSYNSPLHF TGCGCCAGCAGCGGCCGGGACGGGAACTCCTATAATTCACCCCTCCACTTT
NA TRBJ2-1 TRBV11-2 many CASSSLKAGRSYNEQFF TGTGCCAGCAGCTCCCTCAAAGCGGGCCGATCCTACAATGAGCAGTTCTTC
NA TRBJ1-5 TRBV20-1 NA CSAGGGGPAQPQHF TGCAGTGCGGGGGGGGGGGGACCCGCTCAGCCCCAGCATTTT
TRBD1 TRBJ2-7 TRBV27 NA CASSPRGRFGEQYF TGTGCCAGCAGTCCCAGGGGGCGGTTCGGCGAGCAGTACTTC
TRBD1 TRBJ1-2 TRBV12-3/TRBV12-4 many CASRAGDRANYGYTF TGTGCCAGCAGGGCCGGGGACAGGGCTAACTATGGCTACACCTTC
TRBD2 TRBJ2-5 TRBV5-6 NA CASSFGLAGGPRQETQYF TGTGCCAGCAGCTTCGGACTAGCGGGGGGGCCCCGGCAAGAGACCCAGTACTTC
NA TRBJ1-1 TRBV6-6 NA CASSYGVTHEAFF TGTGCCAGCAGTTACGGGGTGACCCATGAAGCTTTCTTT
TRBD1 TRBJ1-6 TRBV6-1 many CASRLTPTGFTPLHF TGTGCCAGCAGGTTAACACCGACAGGGTTCACACCCCTCCACTTT
TRBD2 TRBJ2-7 TRBV7-2 few CASSFSSGGGRDEQYF TGTGCCAGCAGCTTTTCTAGCGGGGGGGGAAGAGACGAGCAGTACTTC
TRBD2 TRBJ2-4 TRBV12-3/TRBV12-4 many CASSSAGGNIQYF TGTGCCAGCAGTTCGGCGGGGGGAAACATTCAGTACTTC
NA TRBJ2-1 TRBV24-1 NA CATSTAGTAKKNNEQFF TGTGCCACCAGTACTGCTGGGACCGCAAAAAAAAACAATGAGCAGTTCTTC
NA TRBJ1-6 TRBV9 NA CASSVGSTNNSPLHF TGTGCCAGCAGCGTAGGGTCTACTAATAATTCACCCCTCCACTTT
TRBD1 TRBJ2-3 TRBV6-1 few CASGSGQGSTDTQYF TGTGCCAGCGGCTCAGGACAGGGTAGCACAGATACGCAGTATTTT
NA TRBJ1-2 TRBV11-2 NA CASSSGRSVDGYTF TGTGCCAGCAGCTCGGGACGGAGTGTCGATGGCTACACCTTC
NA TRBJ1-5 TRBV20-1 many CSADNSNQPQHF TGCAGTGCTGACAACTCCAATCAGCCCCAGCATTTT
NA TRBJ2-3 TRBV11-2 many CASGQSSGVTDTQYF TGTGCCAGCGGACAGAGTAGCGGAGTGACAGATACGCAGTATTTT
NA TRBJ1-4 TRBV12-3/TRBV12-4 NA CASSLGDIGNEKLFF TGTGCCAGCAGTTTAGGGGACATCGGTAATGAAAAACTGTTTTTT
NA TRBJ1-2 TRBV14 NA CASSQDTRAANYGYTF TGTGCCAGCAGCCAAGATACCAGGGCAGCTAACTATGGCTACACCTTC
TRBD1 TRBJ1-1 TRBV5-1 NA CASSLRQGLTNTEAFF TGCGCCAGCAGCTTGCGACAGGGTCTTACGAACACTGAAGCTTTCTTT
NA TRBJ1-1 TRBV2 NA CASNDSVRRRNTEAFF TGTGCCAGCAACGATAGTGTCCGGCGGAGGAACACTGAAGCTTTCTTT
NA TRBJ1-2 TRBV20-1 many CSAPPGGASYTF TGCAGTGCCCCGCCGGGGGGCGCGAGCTACACCTTC
NA TRBJ1-5 TRBV20-1 NA CSAGRTTSNQPQHF TGCAGTGCTGGAAGGACGACTAGCAATCAGCCCCAGCATTTT
TRBD2 TRBJ2-3 TRBV29-1 NA CSAGTSGGGTDTQYF TGCAGCGCCGGGACTAGCGGGGGGGGCACAGATACGCAGTATTTT
NA TRBJ1-5 TRBV7-9 few CASSLALRGEGNQPQHF TGTGCCAGCAGCTTAGCTCTCCGAGGGGAGGGCAATCAGCCCCAGCATTTT
NA TRBJ1-5 TRBV7-2 NA CASSSTPQNNQPQHF TGTGCCAGCAGCTCGACCCCACAGAACAATCAGCCCCAGCATTTT
NA TRBJ2-7 TRBV2 many CASSSGGGTTTYEQYF TGTGCCAGCAGCTCAGGGGGGGGGACGACCACCTACGAGCAGTACTTC
NA TRBJ1-2 TRBV7-8 many CASSLVQGIIDNYGYTF TGTGCCAGCAGCTTAGTGCAGGGGATCATCGATAACTATGGCTACACCTTC
NA TRBJ1-1 TRBV7-9 many CASSSGGRNTEAFF TGTGCCAGCAGCTCCGGAGGAAGGAACACTGAAGCTTTCTTT
NA TRBJ1-2 TRBV7-9 few CASSPLQGQNYGYTF TGTGCCAGCAGCCCGCTCCAGGGCCAGAACTATGGCTACACCTTC
NA TRBJ2-7 TRBV2 NA CASRLSRATSYEQYF TGTGCCAGCAGATTATCTCGGGCCACCTCCTACGAGCAGTACTTC
NA TRBJ2-1 TRBV12-3/TRBV12-4 many CASSFLWTPYNEQFF TGTGCCAGCAGTTTCCTGTGGACACCGTACAATGAGCAGTTCTTC
NA TRBJ1-4 TRBV11-2 few CASSLDPRAREKLFF TGTGCCAGCAGCTTAGATCCCAGGGCGAGGGAAAAACTGTTTTTT
TRBD2 TRBJ2-1 TRBV5-1 NA CTSAGTSGNEQFF TGCACCAGCGCCGGGACTAGCGGCAATGAGCAGTTCTTC
NA TRBJ1-1 TRBV12-3/TRBV12-4 many CASRERTVLNTEAFF TGTGCCAGCAGAGAACGAACAGTTCTGAACACTGAAGCTTTCTTT
NA TRBJ2-3 TRBV12-3/TRBV12-4 many CASSPEGVTTDTQYF TGTGCCAGCAGTCCCGAGGGAGTCACCACAGATACGCAGTATTTT
NA TRBJ2-3 TRBV6-1 NA CASGDTDTQYF TGTGCCAGCGGGGACACAGATACGCAGTATTTT
NA TRBJ2-7 TRBV20-1 few CSAPGPSRQYF TGCAGTGCCCCCGGGCCATCTCGGCAGTACTTC
NA TRBJ1-2 TRBV20-1 many CSAAGSNYGYTF TGCAGTGCTGCAGGGTCCAACTATGGCTACACCTTC
TRBD1 TRBJ2-7 TRBV5-1 few CASSLDRGRSEQSF TGCGCCAGCAGCCTCGACAGGGGTCGATCCGAGCAGTCCTTC
NA TRBJ2-1 TRBV2 many CASFFGEQFF TGTGCCAGCTTTTTCGGTGAGCAGTTCTTC
NA TRBJ2-2 TRBV9 NA CASSVGQKNTGELFF TGTGCCAGCAGCGTCGGACAGAAGAACACCGGGGAGCTGTTTTTT
TRBD1 TRBJ2-6 TRBV5-1 NA CASSLSGQGAGANVLTF TGCGCCAGCAGCTTGTCGGGACAGGGGGCTGGGGCCAACGTCCTGACTTTC